This TCR beta chain was retrieved from a study of CD8 T cells in Susac syndrome. The ends lost 3 bases at V and 8 bases at J; junction bases unmatched: 14. CDR1 is SQVTM and CDR2 is ANQGSEA in the germline V gene. The CDR3 is made up of 15 amino acids. Random hexamers were used to reverse transcribe the RNA input (roughly 0.5 to 1 ug). Amplification of TCR beta CDR3 was carried out by immunoSEQ multiplex PCR, which covered 54 Vbeta and 13 Jbeta segments. A single record per CDR3 protein comes from TCRdb applying MiXCR to the immunoSEQ multiplex PCR reads. The data contain about 90,000 distinct CDR3 sequences, 80% to 95% of them singletons. While serving as controls, healthy donors were matched for age and sex. TEMRA cells were FACS-enriched, while CD8+ and CD4+ T cells were negatively isolated.

This chain links TRBV29-1 with TRBJ1-1; 8 bases agree with TRBD1. Sequencing used CD8+ T cells from PBMCs. This receptor was obtained from a human donor in good health. Written as DNA, the CDR3 is TGCAGCGTTGAGGGGGACAGGACAGGGAGGACCGAAGCTTTCTTT. It translates to CSVEGDRTGRTEAFF.